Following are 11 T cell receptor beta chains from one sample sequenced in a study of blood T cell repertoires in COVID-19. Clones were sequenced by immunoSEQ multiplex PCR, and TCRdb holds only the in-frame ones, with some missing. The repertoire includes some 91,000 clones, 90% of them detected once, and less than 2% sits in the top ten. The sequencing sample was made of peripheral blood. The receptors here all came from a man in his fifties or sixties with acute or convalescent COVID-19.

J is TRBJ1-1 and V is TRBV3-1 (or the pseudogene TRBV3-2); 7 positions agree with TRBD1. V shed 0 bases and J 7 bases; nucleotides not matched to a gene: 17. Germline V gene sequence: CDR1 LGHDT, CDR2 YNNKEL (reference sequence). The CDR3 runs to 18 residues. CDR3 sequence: CASSQDLTAGGRENEAFF. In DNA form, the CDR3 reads TGTGCCAGCAGCCAAGATCTTACGGCAGGGGGACGGGAGAATGAAGCTTTCTTT.

CDR3 sequence reads: CASSLGWTAYEQYV. In nucleotides, the CDR3 is TGTGCCAGCAGCTTAGGCTGGACAGCCTACGAGCAGTACGTC. The V and J genes are TRBV11-2 and TRBJ2-7, with a tentative D call TRBD1 (6 bases). V gave up 1 base and J gave up 2 bases, with 9 bases separating them. This CDR3 comprises 14 residues. Germline CDR1 reads SGHAT; CDR2 reads FQNNGV.

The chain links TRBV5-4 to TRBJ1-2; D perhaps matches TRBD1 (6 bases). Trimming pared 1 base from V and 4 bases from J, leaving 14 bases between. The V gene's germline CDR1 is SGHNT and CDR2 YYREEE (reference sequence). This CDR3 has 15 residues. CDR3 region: CASSLLGGRGYGYTF. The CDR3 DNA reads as TGTGCCAGCAGCTTGCTCGGCGGCAGGGGCTATGGCTACACCTTC.

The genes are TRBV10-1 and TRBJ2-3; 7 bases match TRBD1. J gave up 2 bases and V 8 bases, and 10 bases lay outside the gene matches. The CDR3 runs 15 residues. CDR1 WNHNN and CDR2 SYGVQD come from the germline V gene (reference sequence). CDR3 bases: TGCGCCAGCGCCCCTAGGACAGGAGCCACAGATACGCAGTATTTT. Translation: CASAPRTGATDTQYF.

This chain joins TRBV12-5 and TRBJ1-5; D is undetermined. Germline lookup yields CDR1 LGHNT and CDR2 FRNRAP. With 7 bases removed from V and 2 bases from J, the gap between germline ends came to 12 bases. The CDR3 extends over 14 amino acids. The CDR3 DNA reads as TGTGCTAGTGCGATCCGGGAAGGCAATCAGCCCCAGCATTTT. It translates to CASAIREGNQPQHF.

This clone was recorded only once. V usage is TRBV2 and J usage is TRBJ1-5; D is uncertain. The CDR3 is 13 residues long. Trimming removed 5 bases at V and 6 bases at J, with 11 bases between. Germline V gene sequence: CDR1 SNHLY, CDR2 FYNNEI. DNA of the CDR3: TGTGCCAGCAGTCAAGAGGAGCGTCAGCCCCAGCATTTT. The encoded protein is CASSQEERQPQHF.

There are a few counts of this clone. The CDR3 loop is CASSGRARMNEQFF. The CDR3 DNA reads TGTGCCAGCAGCGGGAGGGCCAGGATGAATGAGCAGTTCTTC. The rearrangement uses TRBV5-4 and TRBJ2-1, with 7 nucleotides matching TRBD2. CDR1 is SGHNT, CDR2 YYREEE, per germline (reference sequence). This CDR3 spans 14 amino acids. The trim removed 4 bases at V and 7 bases at J, leaving 8 bases unmatched.

DNA for the CDR3: TGTGCCATCAGTGAGTCAGGACCGGGGGAAAAACTGTTTTTT. It yields the protein CAISESGPGEKLFF. The rearrangement uses TRBV10-3 and TRBJ1-4; D unclear. The V end lost 0 bases, the J end lost 8 bases, and 10 bases lay between the germline ends. Per germline, CDR1 ENHRY and CDR2 SYGVKD. CDR3 length: 14 amino acids.

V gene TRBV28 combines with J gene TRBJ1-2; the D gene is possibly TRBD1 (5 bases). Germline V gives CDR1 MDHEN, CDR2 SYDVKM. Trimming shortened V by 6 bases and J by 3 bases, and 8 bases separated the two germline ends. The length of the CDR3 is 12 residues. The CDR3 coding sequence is TGTGCCAGCAGCGACAGAGACTATGGCTACACCTTC. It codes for CASSDRDYGYTF.

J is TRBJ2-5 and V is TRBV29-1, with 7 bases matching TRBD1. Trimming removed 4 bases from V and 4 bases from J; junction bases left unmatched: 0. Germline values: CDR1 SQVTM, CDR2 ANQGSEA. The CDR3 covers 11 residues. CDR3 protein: CSVGQGETQYF. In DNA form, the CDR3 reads TGCAGCGTTGGACAGGGAGAGACCCAGTACTTC.

CDR3 in amino acids: CASSISRITAEAFF. The CDR3, as DNA: TGTGCCAGTAGTATCTCGCGCATTACGGCTGAAGCTTTCTTT. The chain couples TRBV19 to TRBJ1-1; D not certain. Trimming removed 3 bases from V and 6 bases from J, with 14 bases in between. The CDR3 is 14 amino acids. CDR1 and CDR2 from the germline V gene are LNHDA and SQIVND (reference sequence).